The rows below give T cell receptor beta chains drawn from one sample of a study of blood T cell repertoires in COVID-19. Here immunoSEQ multiplex PCR was the method, and the copy in TCRdb shows in-frame clones only, minus some. This repertoire shows just under 150,000 clones, roughly 80% found once; its top ten account for 4.5% to 5.5%. The sequencing input was peripheral blood. These receptors came from a human donor in a cohort sampled during active COVID-19. Each CDR3 is given with its conserved first and last residue. The D gene is left open where the match is weak. Clone size appears in some rows only: once, few, many, or a class for an expanded clone.

d_call: .
v_call: TRBV4-1
clone_size: .
cdr3_length: 14
j_call: TRBJ1-3
cdr3_nt: TGCGCCAGCAGCCACCCCCAGGGCCGAAACACCATATATTTT
cdr3_aa: CASSHPQGRNTIYF

d_call: TRBD2
v_call: TRBV3-1/TRBV3-2
clone_size: .
cdr3_length: 14
j_call: TRBJ2-1
cdr3_nt: TGTGCCAGCTTAGCGGGGGGCTCGTACAATGAGCAGTTCTTC
cdr3_aa: CASLAGGSYNEQFF

d_call: TRBD1
v_call: TRBV10-3
clone_size: .
cdr3_length: 18
j_call: TRBJ2-2
cdr3_nt: TGTGCCATCAGTGACCGCGCGACAGGGGGCGCGAACACCGGGGAGCTGTTTTTT
cdr3_aa: CAISDRATGGANTGELFF

d_call: TRBD2
v_call: TRBV5-1
clone_size: .
cdr3_length: 15
j_call: TRBJ2-7
cdr3_nt: TGCGCCAGCAGCTATCAGGCGACTAGCAACTACGAGCAGTACTTC
cdr3_aa: CASSYQATSNYEQYF

d_call: .
v_call: TRBV6-1
clone_size: once
cdr3_length: 15
j_call: TRBJ2-7
cdr3_nt: TGTGCCCGCAGTGGGGGAGACCGGGGGCGGGGGGAGCAGTACTTC
cdr3_aa: CARSGGDRGRGEQYF

d_call: TRBD1
v_call: TRBV28
clone_size: .
cdr3_length: 15
j_call: TRBJ2-6
cdr3_nt: TGTGCCAGCGGATCCGGGACAGCTGGGGCCAACGTCCTGACTTTC
cdr3_aa: CASGSGTAGANVLTF

d_call: TRBD1
v_call: TRBV19
clone_size: .
cdr3_length: 14
j_call: TRBJ1-2
cdr3_nt: TGTGCCAGTAGTGAGGACAGGGAGGGCTATGGCTACACCTTC
cdr3_aa: CASSEDREGYGYTF

d_call: TRBD1
v_call: TRBV7-3
clone_size: .
cdr3_length: 15
j_call: TRBJ2-1
cdr3_nt: TGTGCCAGCAGCTCCACAGGGGGGTCCTACAATGAGCAGTTCTTC
cdr3_aa: CASSSTGGSYNEQFF

d_call: .
v_call: TRBV3-1/TRBV3-2
clone_size: .
cdr3_length: 12
j_call: TRBJ2-1
cdr3_nt: TGTGCCAGCAGCCAGTCCGGTCGGGTGCAGTTCTTC
cdr3_aa: CASSQSGRVQFF

d_call: .
v_call: TRBV9
clone_size: .
cdr3_length: 14
j_call: TRBJ2-1
cdr3_nt: TGTGCCAGCAGCCCCCGGCGGGGACACAATGAGCAGTTCTTC
cdr3_aa: CASSPRRGHNEQFF

d_call: TRBD1
v_call: TRBV19
clone_size: .
cdr3_length: 17
j_call: TRBJ1-2
cdr3_nt: TGTGCCAGTAGTATAGAAGGAGGGGGCAGGGTCGTCCATGGCTACACCTTC
cdr3_aa: CASSIEGGGRVVHGYTF

d_call: TRBD1
v_call: TRBV5-1
clone_size: few
cdr3_length: 14
j_call: TRBJ2-2
cdr3_nt: TGCGCCAGCAGACAGGGGGCTAGCACCGGGGAGCTGTTTTTT
cdr3_aa: CASRQGASTGELFF

d_call: TRBD2
v_call: TRBV7-3
clone_size: .
cdr3_length: 15
j_call: TRBJ2-3
cdr3_nt: TGTGCCAGCGCCACGACTAGCGGAAGCACAGATACGCAGTATTTT
cdr3_aa: CASATTSGSTDTQYF

d_call: .
v_call: TRBV5-8
clone_size: .
cdr3_length: 14
j_call: TRBJ2-5
cdr3_nt: TGTGCCAGCAGCTTGAGACAGGCCGCAGAGACCCAGTACTTC
cdr3_aa: CASSLRQAAETQYF

d_call: .
v_call: TRBV2
clone_size: .
cdr3_length: 14
j_call: TRBJ1-1
cdr3_nt: TGTGCCAGCCGTGCGGGTATTGCGAACACTGAAGCTTTCTTT
cdr3_aa: CASRAGIANTEAFF

d_call: .
v_call: TRBV19
clone_size: .
cdr3_length: 13
j_call: TRBJ1-1
cdr3_nt: TGTGCCAGTAGTATCGGAGAGAACACTGAAGCTTTCTTT
cdr3_aa: CASSIGENTEAFF

d_call: TRBD2
v_call: TRBV5-1
clone_size: .
cdr3_length: 17
j_call: TRBJ2-1
cdr3_nt: TGCGCCAGCAGCGCACGGACTAGCGGGGGGCAATACAATGAGCAGTTCTTC
cdr3_aa: CASSARTSGGQYNEQFF

d_call: TRBD1
v_call: TRBV5-1
clone_size: .
cdr3_length: 15
j_call: TRBJ2-7
cdr3_nt: TGCGCCAGCAGACGCACCGGGACAGGGTCCTACGAGCAGTACTTC
cdr3_aa: CASRRTGTGSYEQYF

d_call: TRBD2
v_call: TRBV9
clone_size: .
cdr3_length: 15
j_call: TRBJ2-1
cdr3_nt: TGTGCCAGCAGCGCAGGGACTAGCGGGAGCGATGAGCAGTTCTTC
cdr3_aa: CASSAGTSGSDEQFF

d_call: TRBD1
v_call: TRBV6-6
clone_size: .
cdr3_length: 15
j_call: TRBJ2-7
cdr3_nt: TGTGCCAGCAGTCTTCCTGGGACAGGGTCATACGAGCAGTACTTC
cdr3_aa: CASSLPGTGSYEQYF

d_call: TRBD1
v_call: TRBV9
clone_size: .
cdr3_length: 17
j_call: TRBJ1-2
cdr3_nt: TGTGCCAGCAGCACGACAGGGGATGTTTTGGACTACTATGGCTACACCTTC
cdr3_aa: CASSTTGDVLDYYGYTF

d_call: TRBD2
v_call: TRBV3-1/TRBV3-2
clone_size: .
cdr3_length: 14
j_call: TRBJ2-7
cdr3_nt: TGTGCCAGCAGCTGGCCGGGACTAGCGGGCGAGCAGTACTTC
cdr3_aa: CASSWPGLAGEQYF

d_call: .
v_call: TRBV19
clone_size: few
cdr3_length: 16
j_call: TRBJ1-4
cdr3_nt: TGTGCCAGTAGTATAACGAGAGTGCGGGAAAGAGAAAAACTGTTTTTT
cdr3_aa: CASSITRVREREKLFF

d_call: TRBD1
v_call: TRBV19
clone_size: .
cdr3_length: 17
j_call: TRBJ1-1
cdr3_nt: TGTGCCAGTAGTTCTATCATCGCCGGGACAGGGGAAACTGAAGCTTTCTTT
cdr3_aa: CASSSIIAGTGETEAFF

d_call: TRBD2
v_call: TRBV28
clone_size: once
cdr3_length: 15
j_call: TRBJ2-2
cdr3_nt: TGTGCCAGCAGTCGACTAGCGGGGGGCACCGGGGAGCTGTTTTTT
cdr3_aa: CASSRLAGGTGELFF

d_call: .
v_call: TRBV6-1
clone_size: .
cdr3_length: 16
j_call: TRBJ2-6
cdr3_nt: TGTGCCAGCAGTGCCAGACCAGGGTCTGGGGCCAACGTCCTGACTTTC
cdr3_aa: CASSARPGSGANVLTF

d_call: TRBD2
v_call: TRBV6-5
clone_size: .
cdr3_length: 15
j_call: TRBJ2-2
cdr3_nt: TGTGCCAGCAGTTTTCCTAGCGGGACGGCCGGGGAGCTGTTTTTT
cdr3_aa: CASSFPSGTAGELFF

d_call: .
v_call: TRBV5-5
clone_size: .
cdr3_length: 15
j_call: TRBJ1-1
cdr3_nt: TGTGCCAGCAGCTTCCTCCCACTTGAAGACACTGAAGCTTTCTTT
cdr3_aa: CASSFLPLEDTEAFF

d_call: TRBD2
v_call: TRBV10-2
clone_size: once
cdr3_length: 16
j_call: TRBJ2-3
cdr3_nt: TGCGCCAGCAGTGAGTCTGTTATGTGGGGAGGGGATACGCAGTATTTT
cdr3_aa: CASSESVMWGGDTQYF

d_call: TRBD2
v_call: TRBV3-1/TRBV3-2
clone_size: .
cdr3_length: 16
j_call: TRBJ2-5
cdr3_nt: TGTGCCAGCAGCCAAGATTACCTAGCGGGAGAAGAGACCCAGTACTTC
cdr3_aa: CASSQDYLAGEETQYF

d_call: TRBD1
v_call: TRBV10-3
clone_size: many
cdr3_length: 15
j_call: TRBJ1-2
cdr3_nt: TGTGCCATCAGTGAGTCCCACAGGGGGTTCTATGGCTACACCTTC
cdr3_aa: CAISESHRGFYGYTF

d_call: .
v_call: TRBV5-6
clone_size: once
cdr3_length: 15
j_call: TRBJ2-7
cdr3_nt: TGTGCCAGCAGCTTTCAGGGGCGCCAAAGGGGGGAGCAGTACTTC
cdr3_aa: CASSFQGRQRGEQYF

d_call: TRBD1
v_call: TRBV5-1
clone_size: .
cdr3_length: 14
j_call: TRBJ1-1
cdr3_nt: TGCGCCAGCAGGACGGGGACAGCGAACACTGAAGCTTTCTTT
cdr3_aa: CASRTGTANTEAFF

d_call: .
v_call: TRBV30
clone_size: .
cdr3_length: 12
j_call: TRBJ1-2
cdr3_nt: TGTGCCTGGAGCCAGGGTGGCTATGGCTACACCTTC
cdr3_aa: CAWSQGGYGYTF

d_call: TRBD1
v_call: TRBV5-5
clone_size: .
cdr3_length: 16
j_call: TRBJ1-4
cdr3_nt: TGTGCCAGCAGCCACCGACAGGGACCAACTAATGAAAAACTGTTTTTT
cdr3_aa: CASSHRQGPTNEKLFF

d_call: TRBD1
v_call: TRBV5-4
clone_size: .
cdr3_length: 17
j_call: TRBJ2-1
cdr3_nt: TGTGCCAGCAGCTCAACAGGACAGGAGTGGCACTACAATGAGCAGTTCTTC
cdr3_aa: CASSSTGQEWHYNEQFF

d_call: TRBD2
v_call: TRBV6-1
clone_size: .
cdr3_length: 18
j_call: TRBJ2-2
cdr3_nt: TGTGCCAGCAGTAAAGGGACTAGCGGAGTAACGAACACCGGGGAGCTGTTTTTT
cdr3_aa: CASSKGTSGVTNTGELFF

d_call: TRBD2
v_call: TRBV5-5
clone_size: .
cdr3_length: 18
j_call: TRBJ2-3
cdr3_nt: TGTGCCAGCAGCCCCGTCGGGTTGATGAGCGGGAGGGCAGATACGCAGTATTTT
cdr3_aa: CASSPVGLMSGRADTQYF

d_call: .
v_call: TRBV28
clone_size: once
cdr3_length: 13
j_call: TRBJ2-1
cdr3_nt: TGTGCCAGCAGTTCGACAGCATACAATGAGCAGTTCTTC
cdr3_aa: CASSSTAYNEQFF

d_call: TRBD1
v_call: TRBV19
clone_size: .
cdr3_length: 20
j_call: TRBJ2-6
cdr3_nt: TGTGCCAGTAGTATCAAGGCCCCGGGACAGGGGGCGAGAGGGGCCAACGTCCTGACTTTC
cdr3_aa: CASSIKAPGQGARGANVLTF

d_call: .
v_call: TRBV28
clone_size: once
cdr3_length: 11
j_call: TRBJ1-2
cdr3_nt: TGTGCCAGCCAACAGAACTATGGCTACACCTTC
cdr3_aa: CASQQNYGYTF

d_call: .
v_call: TRBV19
clone_size: .
cdr3_length: 14
j_call: TRBJ1-4
cdr3_nt: TGTGCCAGTAGTATCGGTACAACTAATGAAAAACTGTTTTTT
cdr3_aa: CASSIGTTNEKLFF

d_call: .
v_call: TRBV4-1
clone_size: few
cdr3_length: 15
j_call: TRBJ2-2
cdr3_nt: TGCGCCAGCAGCCAAGGAAGGCGGTTGGCCGGGGAGCTGTTTTTT
cdr3_aa: CASSQGRRLAGELFF

d_call: TRBD1
v_call: TRBV19
clone_size: .
cdr3_length: 16
j_call: TRBJ2-3
cdr3_nt: TGTGCCAGTAGGGCCAGGGGGTATTCTAGCACAGATACGCAGTATTTT
cdr3_aa: CASRARGYSSTDTQYF

d_call: .
v_call: TRBV4-1
clone_size: once
cdr3_length: 14
j_call: TRBJ1-1
cdr3_nt: TGCGCCAGCAGCCCCGAAGGAGGGAACACTGAAGCTTTCTTT
cdr3_aa: CASSPEGGNTEAFF

d_call: TRBD1
v_call: TRBV6-5
clone_size: .
cdr3_length: 14
j_call: TRBJ1-1
cdr3_nt: TGTGCCAGCAGCCTGGACAGGGAGAACACTGAAGCTTTCTTT
cdr3_aa: CASSLDRENTEAFF

d_call: .
v_call: TRBV19
clone_size: .
cdr3_length: 13
j_call: TRBJ2-2
cdr3_nt: TGTGCCAGTAACCCACAGGGTCCCGGGGAGCTGTTTTTT
cdr3_aa: CASNPQGPGELFF

d_call: TRBD1
v_call: TRBV11-2
clone_size: few
cdr3_length: 14
j_call: TRBJ2-2
cdr3_nt: TGTGCCAGCAAGGACAGGGCTAACACCGGGGAGCTGTTTTTT
cdr3_aa: CASKDRANTGELFF

d_call: TRBD2
v_call: TRBV27
clone_size: .
cdr3_length: 20
j_call: TRBJ2-4
cdr3_nt: TGTGCCAGCAGTTTAAATAGCGGACTAGCGCGGAGGGGTTATGAGAACATTCAGTACTTC
cdr3_aa: CASSLNSGLARRGYENIQYF

d_call: TRBD1
v_call: TRBV10-3
clone_size: .
cdr3_length: 13
j_call: TRBJ1-2
cdr3_nt: TGTGCCATCAGTCCCGACAGGGAGAGGGGCTACACCTTC
cdr3_aa: CAISPDRERGYTF

d_call: TRBD1
v_call: TRBV5-1
clone_size: .
cdr3_length: 17
j_call: TRBJ2-5
cdr3_nt: TGCGCCAGCAGCTTGGGGGGGACAGGGGAACTTCAAGAGACCCAGTACTTC
cdr3_aa: CASSLGGTGELQETQYF